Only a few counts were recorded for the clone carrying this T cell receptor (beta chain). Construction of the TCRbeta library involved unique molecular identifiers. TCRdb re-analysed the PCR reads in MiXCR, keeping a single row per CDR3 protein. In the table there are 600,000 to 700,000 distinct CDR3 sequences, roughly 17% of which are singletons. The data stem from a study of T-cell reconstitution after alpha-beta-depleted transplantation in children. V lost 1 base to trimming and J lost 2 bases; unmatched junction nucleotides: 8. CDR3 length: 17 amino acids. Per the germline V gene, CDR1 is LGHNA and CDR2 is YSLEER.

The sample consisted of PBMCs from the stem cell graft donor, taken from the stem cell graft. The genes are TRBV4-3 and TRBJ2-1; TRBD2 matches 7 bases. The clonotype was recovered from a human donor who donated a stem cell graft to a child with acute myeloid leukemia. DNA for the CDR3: TGCGCCAGCAGCCAAGCTCTAACTAGCGCGACCTACAATGAGCAGTTCTTC. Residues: CASSQALTSATYNEQFF.